This record covers a single TCR beta chain. Original analysis: Cell counts per sample came from amplifying reference gene primers. Repertoires were generated with immunoSEQ multiplex PCR, while TCRdb's copy carries only in-frame clones and drops some. The V and J calls and clone size are taken from that table; D and trimming were inferred from the DNA. The table shows approximately 150,000 clones, with about four fifths occurring only once. The entry originates in a study of blood T cell repertoires in COVID-19. Study information: Samples came from the United States, Italy and Spain, spanning acute and convalescent COVID-19. T cells, B-cell-depleted T cells, or PBMCs supplied cDNA or gDNA.

This CDR3 has 14 amino acids. J gave up 1 base and V 10 bases, and 6 bases lay outside the gene matches. Germline CDR1 LNHDA, CDR2 SQIVND (reference sequence). V is TRBV19 and J is TRBJ2-3, with 9 bases fitting TRBD1. The sequence was obtained from a man between 65 and 85 years old who had recovered from COVID-19. Sequenced input: peripheral blood. In DNA, the CDR3 is TGTGCCACCAACAGGGACAGGGGCACAGATACGCAGTATTTT. The encoded protein is CATNRDRGTDTQYF.